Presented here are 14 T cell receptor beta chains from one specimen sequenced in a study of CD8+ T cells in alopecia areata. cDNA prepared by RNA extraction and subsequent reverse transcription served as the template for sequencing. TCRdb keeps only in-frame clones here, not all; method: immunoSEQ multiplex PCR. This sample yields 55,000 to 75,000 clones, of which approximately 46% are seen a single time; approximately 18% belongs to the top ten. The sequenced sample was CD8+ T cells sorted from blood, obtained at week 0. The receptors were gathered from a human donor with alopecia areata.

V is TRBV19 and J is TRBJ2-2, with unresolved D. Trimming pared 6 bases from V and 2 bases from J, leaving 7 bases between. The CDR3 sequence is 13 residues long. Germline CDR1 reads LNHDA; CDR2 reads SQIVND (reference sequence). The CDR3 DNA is TGTGCCAGTAGCGGAATAAACACCGGGGAGCTGTTTTTT. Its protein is CASSGINTGELFF. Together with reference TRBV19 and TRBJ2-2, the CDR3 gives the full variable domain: DGGITQSPKYLFRKEGQNVTLSCEQNLNHDAMYWYRQDPGQGLRLIYYSQIVNDFQKGDIAEGYSVSREKKESFPLTVTSAQKNPTAFYLCASSGINTGELFFGEGSRLTVL.

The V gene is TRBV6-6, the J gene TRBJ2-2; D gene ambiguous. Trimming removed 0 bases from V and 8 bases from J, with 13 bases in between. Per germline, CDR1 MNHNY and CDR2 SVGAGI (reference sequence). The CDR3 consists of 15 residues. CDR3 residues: CASSYSETPLGELFF. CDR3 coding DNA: TGTGCCAGCAGTTACTCGGAGACCCCCCTAGGGGAGCTGTTTTTT.

CDR3 nucleotides: TGTGCCAGCAGTTATCTGGGGACAGGCTACGAGCAGTACTTC. It encodes CASSYLGTGYEQYF. The chain links TRBV6-5 to TRBJ2-7; TRBD1 agrees at 8 bases. Germline V gene data show CDR1 as MNHEY and CDR2 as SVGAGI. The V segment lost 3 bases and the J segment 3 bases; nucleotides outside the gene matches: 4. The CDR3 has 14 residues.

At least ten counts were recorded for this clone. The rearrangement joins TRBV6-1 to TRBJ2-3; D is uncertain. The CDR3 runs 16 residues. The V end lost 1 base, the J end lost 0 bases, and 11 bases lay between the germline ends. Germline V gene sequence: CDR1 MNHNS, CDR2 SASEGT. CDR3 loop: CASSEGTAKSTDTQYF. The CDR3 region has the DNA TGTGCCAGCAGTGAAGGGACGGCAAAAAGCACAGATACGCAGTATTTT.

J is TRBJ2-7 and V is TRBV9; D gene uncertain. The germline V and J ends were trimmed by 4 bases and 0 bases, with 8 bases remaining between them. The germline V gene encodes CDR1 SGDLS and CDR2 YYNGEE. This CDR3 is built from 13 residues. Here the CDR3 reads CASSLSSSYEQYF. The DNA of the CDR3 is TGTGCCAGCAGCCTTTCGAGCTCCTACGAGCAGTACTTC.

In DNA form, the CDR3 reads TGCAGCGTTGGGGATGGGACACAATCCTACAATGAGCAGTTCTTC. The encoded protein is CSVGDGTQSYNEQFF. This chain uses TRBV29-1 with TRBJ2-1; D is perhaps TRBD1 (6 bases). The CDR3 runs 15 residues. Germline V gene data show CDR1 as SQVTM and CDR2 as ANQGSEA. V was shortened by 4 bases and J by 1 base, with 14 bases between the two germline ends.

CDR3 bases: TGTGCCAGCAGCTTATCGGGAGGAGTAGAGACCCAGTACTTC. As protein: CASSLSGGVETQYF. The chain combines TRBV7-2 with TRBJ2-5; TRBD2 agrees at 7 bases. The germline V gene has CDR1 SGHTA and CDR2 FQGNSA. This CDR3 region has 14 residues. J gave up 4 bases and V 2 bases, and 4 bases lay outside the gene matches.

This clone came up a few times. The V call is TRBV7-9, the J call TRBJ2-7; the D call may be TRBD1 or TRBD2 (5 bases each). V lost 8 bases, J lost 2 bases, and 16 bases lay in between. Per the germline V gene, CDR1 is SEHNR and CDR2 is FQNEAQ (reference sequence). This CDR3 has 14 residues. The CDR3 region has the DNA TGTGCCAGCGCAGGGACGTTCATCCCCTACGAGCAGTACTTC. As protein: CASAGTFIPYEQYF.

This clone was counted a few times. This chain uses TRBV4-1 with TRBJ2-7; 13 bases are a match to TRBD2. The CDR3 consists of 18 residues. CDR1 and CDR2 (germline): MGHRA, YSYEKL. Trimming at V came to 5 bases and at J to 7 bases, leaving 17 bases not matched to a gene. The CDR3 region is CASSGPRVGGLAGDEQYF. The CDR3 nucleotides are TGCGCCAGCAGCGGGCCTAGGGTCGGTGGACTAGCGGGAGATGAGCAGTACTTC.

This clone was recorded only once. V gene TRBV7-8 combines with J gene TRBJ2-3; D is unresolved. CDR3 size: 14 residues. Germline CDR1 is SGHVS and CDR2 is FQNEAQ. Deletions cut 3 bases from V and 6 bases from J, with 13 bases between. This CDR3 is CASSFVGSYDTQYF. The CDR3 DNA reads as TGTGCCAGCAGCTTCGTGGGATCTTACGATACGCAGTATTTT.

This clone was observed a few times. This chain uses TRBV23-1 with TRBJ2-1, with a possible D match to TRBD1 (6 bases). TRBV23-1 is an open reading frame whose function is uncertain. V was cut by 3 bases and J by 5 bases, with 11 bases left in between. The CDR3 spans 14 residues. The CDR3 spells CASSHGGNNNEQFF. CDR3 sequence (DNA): TGCGCCAGCAGTCATGGGGGCAATAACAATGAGCAGTTCTTC.

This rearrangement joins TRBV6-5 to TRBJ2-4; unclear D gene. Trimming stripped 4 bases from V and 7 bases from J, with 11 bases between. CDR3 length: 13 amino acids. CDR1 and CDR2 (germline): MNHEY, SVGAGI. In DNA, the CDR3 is TGTGCCAGCAGTTCAAACACCGAGAACATTCAGTACTTC. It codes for CASSSNTENIQYF.

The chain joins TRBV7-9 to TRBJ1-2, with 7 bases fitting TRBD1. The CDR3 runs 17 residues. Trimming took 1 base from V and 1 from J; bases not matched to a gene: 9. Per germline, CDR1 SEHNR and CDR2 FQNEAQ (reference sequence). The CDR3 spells CASSLGGPGQNNYGYTF. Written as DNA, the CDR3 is TGTGCCAGCAGCTTAGGGGGGCCGGGACAGAATAACTATGGCTACACCTTC. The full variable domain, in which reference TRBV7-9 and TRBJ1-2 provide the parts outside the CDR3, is DTGVSQNPRHKITKRGQNVTFRCDPISEHNRLYWYRQTLGQGPEFLTYFQNEAQLEKSRLLSDRFSAERPKGSFSTLEIQRTEQGDSAMYLCASSLGGPGQNNYGYTFGSGTRLTVV.

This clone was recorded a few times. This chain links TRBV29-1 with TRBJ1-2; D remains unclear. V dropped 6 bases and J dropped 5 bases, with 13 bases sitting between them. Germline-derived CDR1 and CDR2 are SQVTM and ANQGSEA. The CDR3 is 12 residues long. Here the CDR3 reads CSVAAGSYGYTF. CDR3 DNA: TGCAGCGTCGCAGCGGGATCATATGGCTACACCTTC.